The sequence of this T cell receptor beta chain was determined in a study of blood T cell repertoires in COVID-19. Study-wide context: COVID-19 samples, acute and convalescent, were from the United States, Italy and Spain. PBMCs, B-cell-depleted T cells, or T cells provided the cDNA or gDNA that made up the material.

In the original processing: For nucleated cells, counts were estimated from reference gene primer amplification. Repertoires were generated with immunoSEQ multiplex PCR, while TCRdb's copy carries only in-frame clones and drops some. The V and J calls and clone size come from that table; D and trimming were worked out from the DNA. The data contain some 150,000 clones, 85% to 90% of them singletons. This clonotype was sampled from a woman aged 80 or over with acute or convalescent COVID-19. Source material: peripheral blood.

The CDR3: CASSITGTGGLEGYTF. The CDR3 nucleotides read TGCGCCAGCAGCATTACCGGGACAGGGGGTTTAGAGGGCTACACCTTC. The chain has TRBV5-1 and TRBJ1-2; 11 positions match TRBD1. The V segment lost 4 bases and the J segment 8 bases; nucleotides outside the gene matches: 13. Per the germline V gene, CDR1 is SGHRS and CDR2 is YFSETQ. The CDR3 consists of 16 residues.